The present TCR beta chain was sequenced within a study of STAT3 mutations in large granular lymphocyte leukemia (dated by TCRdb to about 2019). The study in broad terms: About half of the T-LGLL patients who underwent longitudinal sequencing carried canonical activating STAT3 mutations. One or more immunosuppressive therapy regimens were given to more than half of T-LGLL patients, and hematologic response was seen in around 36% of the treated patients. Serial deep sequencing of TCRbeta CDR3 and STAT3 was performed in patients with T-cell large granular lymphocyte leukemia to reconstruct clonal hierarchy and dynamics. From an initial cohort of some 190 LGL patients, more than 15 representative T-LGLL cases were picked for longitudinal TCRbeta and STAT3 sequencing. As controls within the study, two patients with natural killer LGL leukemia were also sequenced longitudinally. Each patient was sequenced at an average of roughly 3.7 time points, ranging from 2 to 8 samplings. Study-level results and caveats: In 6 of 18 patients, TCR clonotype switching occurred after therapy, and every newly emerging clone was STAT3 wild type. At least one immunodominant TCRbeta clonotype was present in every T-LGLL patient, and multiple immunodominant subclonotypes appeared in about half of the T-LGLL patients. Because no samples were available when a clone first appeared, clonal expansion had to be inferred from samplings taken at other points. The burden of the dominant TCR clone was higher than the STAT3 mutant burden in several patients, which suggests that the STAT3 mutation arose secondarily inside a clone that had already expanded. Persisting codominant clonotypes in some patients meant a small but highly pathogenic clone may have been missed. Linking therapy response to changes in TCR clonal burden was complicated by variable intervals between samplings and by differing treatment regimens.

DNA was extracted from blood mononuclear cells, and the same DNA was used for both TCR and STAT3 sequencing. A remark on this clone: Its antigen remains unidentified. Per-nucleotide qualities are absent, and no much larger clonotype sits a single base away.

Including cysteine and phenylalanine, the CDR3 has 15 amino acids. CDR3 DNA only is kept here, 45 bases in frame from base 1. V and J are truncated by 3 bases and 0 bases respectively, leaving an intervening sequence of 9 bases. The germline V gene (reference sequence) gives CDR1 as MNHEY and CDR2 as SMNVEV. An Illumina MiSeq was used to sequence the TCRbeta libraries, yielding an average of about 41,000 productive templates per sample. TCRbeta CDR3 libraries were generated with the immunoSEQ assay using multiplex PCR amplification. Per the authors' processing: Repertoire diversity was computed as previously defined, with values near 0 indicating extremely monoclonal samples. Held by TCRdb, this immuneACCESS table contains in-frame sequences only and omits some clones. Under half of the omission traces to an unresolved V gene where checked; the cause of the rest is unknown. That table is the source of V, J and clone size, and D and trimming were worked out from the DNA. This sample is represented by about 7,700 clones; about four fifths of them were singletons. 25% of the sample is in the top ten clones.

The specimen sequenced was peripheral blood mononuclear cells. The receptor chain draws on TRBV27 and TRBJ1-5; no confident D gene assignment can be made. The receptor was derived from a woman aged 35 to 49 with T-cell large granular lymphocyte leukemia. Some clones in this sample may be carry-over from other donors' samples. The age is the age at diagnosis. The CDR3 reads CASSFRAHSNQPQHF. In nucleotide form, the sequence is TGTGCCAGCAGTTTCCGGGCGCATAGCAATCAGCCCCAGCATTTT.